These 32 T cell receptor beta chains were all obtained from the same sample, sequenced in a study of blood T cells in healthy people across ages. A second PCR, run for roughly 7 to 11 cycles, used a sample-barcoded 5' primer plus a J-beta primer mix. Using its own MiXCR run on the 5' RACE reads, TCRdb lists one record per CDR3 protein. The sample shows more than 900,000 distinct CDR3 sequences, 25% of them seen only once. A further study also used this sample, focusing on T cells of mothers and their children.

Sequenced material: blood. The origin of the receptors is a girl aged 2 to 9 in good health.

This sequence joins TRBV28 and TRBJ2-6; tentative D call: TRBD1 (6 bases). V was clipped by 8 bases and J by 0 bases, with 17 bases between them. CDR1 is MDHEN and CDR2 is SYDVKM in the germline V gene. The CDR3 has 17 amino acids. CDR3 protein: CASEHREFTSGANVLTF. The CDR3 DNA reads TGTGCCAGCGAACACAGGGAATTCACCTCTGGGGCCAACGTCCTGACTTTC.

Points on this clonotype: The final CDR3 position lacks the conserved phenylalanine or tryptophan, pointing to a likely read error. This CDR3 reads CASSLEVGTGRRTEAFL. The DNA of the CDR3 is TGCGCCAGCAGCTTGGAGGTCGGGACAGGGCGACGAACTGAAGCTTTCCTT. The chain couples TRBV5-1 to TRBJ1-1; 9 nucleotides match TRBD1. The CDR3 has 17 residues. With V trimmed by 0 bases and J by 5 bases, 11 bases remained unmatched. Germline lookup yields CDR1 SGHRS and CDR2 YFSETQ.

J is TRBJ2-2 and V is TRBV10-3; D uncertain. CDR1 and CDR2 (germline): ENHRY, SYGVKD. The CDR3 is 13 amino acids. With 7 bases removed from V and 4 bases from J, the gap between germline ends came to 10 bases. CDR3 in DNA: TGTGCCATCACTAACAAGTCCACCGGGGAGCTGTTTTTT. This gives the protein CAITNKSTGELFF.

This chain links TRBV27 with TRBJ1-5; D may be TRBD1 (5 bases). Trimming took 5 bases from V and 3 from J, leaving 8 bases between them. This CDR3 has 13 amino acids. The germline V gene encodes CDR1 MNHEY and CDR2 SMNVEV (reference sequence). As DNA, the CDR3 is TGTGCCAGCAGTACCGGGACCAATCAGCCCCAGCATTTT. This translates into CASSTGTNQPQHF.

The chain's CDR3 is CARKTGAEQYF. CDR3 sequence (DNA): TGTGCCAGAAAGACGGGGGCCGAGCAGTACTTC. This chain joins TRBV3-1 and TRBJ2-7; either TRBD1 or TRBD2 may supply D (6 bases each). The V end lost 9 bases, the J end lost 6 bases, and 12 bases lay between the germline ends. Looked up from germline, CDR1 is LGHDT and CDR2 is YNNKEL (reference sequence). This CDR3 comprises 11 residues.

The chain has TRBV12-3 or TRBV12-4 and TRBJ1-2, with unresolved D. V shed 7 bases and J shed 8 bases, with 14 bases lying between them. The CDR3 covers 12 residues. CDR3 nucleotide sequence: TGTGCCAGCAACGGACCTTTGGGAGGCTACACCTTC. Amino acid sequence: CASNGPLGGYTF.

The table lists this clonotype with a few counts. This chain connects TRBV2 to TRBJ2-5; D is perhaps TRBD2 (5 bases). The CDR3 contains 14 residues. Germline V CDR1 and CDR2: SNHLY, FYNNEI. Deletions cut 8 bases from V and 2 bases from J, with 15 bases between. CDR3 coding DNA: TGTGCCAGCGATCCCAGCCGGGAACAAGAGACCCAGTACTTC. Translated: CASDPSREQETQYF. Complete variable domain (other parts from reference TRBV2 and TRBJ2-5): EPEVTQTPSHQVTQMGQEVILRCVPISNHLYFYWYRQILGQKVEFLVSFYNNEISEKSEIFDDQFSVERPDGSNFTLKIRSTKLEDSAMYFCASDPSREQETQYFGPGTRLLVL.

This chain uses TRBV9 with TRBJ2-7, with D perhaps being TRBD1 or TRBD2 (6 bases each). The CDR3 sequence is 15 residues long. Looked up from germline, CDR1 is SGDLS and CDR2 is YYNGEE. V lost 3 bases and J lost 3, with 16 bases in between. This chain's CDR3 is CASSAEGGSGYEQYF. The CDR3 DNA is TGTGCCAGCAGCGCTGAGGGGGGTAGCGGCTACGAGCAGTACTTC. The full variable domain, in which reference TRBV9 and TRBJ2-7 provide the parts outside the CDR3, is DSGVTQTPKHLITATGQRVTLRCSPRSGDLSVYWYQQSLDQGLQFLIQYYNGEERAKGNILERFSAQQFPDLHSELNLSSLELGDSALYFCASSAEGGSGYEQYFGPGTRLTVT.

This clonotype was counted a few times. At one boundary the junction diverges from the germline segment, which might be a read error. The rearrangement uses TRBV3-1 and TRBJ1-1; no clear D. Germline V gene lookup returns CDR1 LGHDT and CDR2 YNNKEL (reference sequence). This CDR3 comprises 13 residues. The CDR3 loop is CASSKDSNTEAFF. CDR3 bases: TGTGCCAGCAGCAAAGACTCTAACACTGAAGCTTTCTTT.

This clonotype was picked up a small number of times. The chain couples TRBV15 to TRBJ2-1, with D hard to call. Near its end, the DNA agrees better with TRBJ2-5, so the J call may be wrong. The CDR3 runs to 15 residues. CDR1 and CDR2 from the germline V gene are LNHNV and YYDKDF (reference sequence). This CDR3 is CATSRDAAVSGTQYF. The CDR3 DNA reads TGTGCCACCAGCAGAGATGCGGCAGTTTCAGGGACCCAGTACTTC.

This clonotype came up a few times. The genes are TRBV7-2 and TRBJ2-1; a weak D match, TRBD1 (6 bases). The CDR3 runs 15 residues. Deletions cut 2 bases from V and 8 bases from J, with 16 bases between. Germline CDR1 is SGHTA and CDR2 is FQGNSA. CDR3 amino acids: CASSLKRGGKDEQFF. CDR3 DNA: TGTGCCAGCAGCTTAAAGAGAGGGGGTAAGGATGAGCAGTTCTTC.

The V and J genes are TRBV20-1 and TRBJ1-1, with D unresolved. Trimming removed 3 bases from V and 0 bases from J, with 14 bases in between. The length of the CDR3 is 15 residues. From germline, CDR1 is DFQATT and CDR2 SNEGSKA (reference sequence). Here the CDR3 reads CSASPGPAMNTEAFF. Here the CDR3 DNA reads TGCAGTGCTAGTCCCGGACCGGCTATGAACACTGAAGCTTTCTTT.

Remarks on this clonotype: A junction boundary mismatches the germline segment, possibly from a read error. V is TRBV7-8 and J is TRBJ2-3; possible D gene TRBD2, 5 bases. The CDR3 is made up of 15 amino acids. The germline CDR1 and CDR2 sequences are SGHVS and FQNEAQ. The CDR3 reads CASSLRGGYTDTQYF. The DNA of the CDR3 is TGTGCCAGCAGCTTAAGAGGCGGGTACACAGATACGCAATATTTT. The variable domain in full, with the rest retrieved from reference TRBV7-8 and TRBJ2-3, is GAGVSQSPRYKVAKRGQDVALRCDPISGHVSLFWYQQALGQGPEFLTYFQNEAQLDKSGLPSDRFFAERPEGSVSTLKIQRTQQEDSAVYLCASSLRGGYTDTQYFGPGTRLTVL.

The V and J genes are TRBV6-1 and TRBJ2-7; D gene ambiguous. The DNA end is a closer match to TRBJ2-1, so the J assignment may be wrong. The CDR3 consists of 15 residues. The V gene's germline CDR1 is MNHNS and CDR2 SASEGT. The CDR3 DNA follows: TGTGCCAGCAGGGATGAAATAAGAGAGATTGATGAGCAGTTCTTC. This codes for CASRDEIREIDEQFF.

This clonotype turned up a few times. As DNA, the CDR3 is TGCAGCCTCCGGCGGAGCACAGATACGCAGTATTTT. This sequence encodes CSLRRSTDTQYF. The genes are TRBV29-1 and TRBJ2-3; D ambiguous. This CDR3 has 12 residues. The germline V gene encodes CDR1 SQVTM and CDR2 ANQGSEA. V shed 8 bases and J shed 0 bases, with 9 bases lying between them.

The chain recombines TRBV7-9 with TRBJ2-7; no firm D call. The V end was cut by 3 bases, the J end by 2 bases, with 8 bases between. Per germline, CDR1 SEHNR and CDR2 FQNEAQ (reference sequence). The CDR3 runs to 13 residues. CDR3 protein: CASSFKDTYEQYF. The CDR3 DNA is TGTGCCAGCAGCTTTAAAGATACCTACGAGCAGTACTTC.

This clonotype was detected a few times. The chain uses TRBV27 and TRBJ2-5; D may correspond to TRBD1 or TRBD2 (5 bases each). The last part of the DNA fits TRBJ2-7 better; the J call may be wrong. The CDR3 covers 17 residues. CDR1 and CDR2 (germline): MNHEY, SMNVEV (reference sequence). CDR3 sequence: CASSPLAGTIDAYEQYF. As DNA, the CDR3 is TGTGCCAGCAGTCCCCTGGCAGGGACGATAGACGCCTACGAGCAGTACTTC.

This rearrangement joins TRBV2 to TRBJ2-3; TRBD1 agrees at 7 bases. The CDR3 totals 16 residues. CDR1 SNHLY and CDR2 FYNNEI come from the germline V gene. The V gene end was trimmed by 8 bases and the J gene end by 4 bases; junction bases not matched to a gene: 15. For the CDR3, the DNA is TGTGCCAGCCCGAGGACAGGCCCCTATGGAGCAGATACGCAGTATTTT. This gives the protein CASPRTGPYGADTQYF.

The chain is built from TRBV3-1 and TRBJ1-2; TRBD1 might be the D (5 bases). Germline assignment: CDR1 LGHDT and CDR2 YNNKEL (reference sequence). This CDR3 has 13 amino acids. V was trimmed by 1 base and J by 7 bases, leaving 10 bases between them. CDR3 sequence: CASSQAAGPGYTF. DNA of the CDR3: TGTGCCAGCAGCCAAGCGGCAGGGCCTGGCTACACCTTC.

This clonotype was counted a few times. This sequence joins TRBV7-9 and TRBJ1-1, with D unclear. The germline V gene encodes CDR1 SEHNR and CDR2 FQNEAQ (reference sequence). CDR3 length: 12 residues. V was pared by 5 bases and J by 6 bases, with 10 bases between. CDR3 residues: CASSLARAEAFF. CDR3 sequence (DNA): TGTGCCAGCAGCCTCGCCAGAGCTGAAGCTTTCTTT.

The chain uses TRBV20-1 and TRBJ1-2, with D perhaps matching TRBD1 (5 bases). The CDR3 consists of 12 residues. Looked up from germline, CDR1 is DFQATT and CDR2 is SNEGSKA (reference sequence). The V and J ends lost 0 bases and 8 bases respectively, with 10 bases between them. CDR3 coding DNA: TGCAGTGCTAGAGATGGGGGGGAAGGCTACACCTTC. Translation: CSARDGGEGYTF.

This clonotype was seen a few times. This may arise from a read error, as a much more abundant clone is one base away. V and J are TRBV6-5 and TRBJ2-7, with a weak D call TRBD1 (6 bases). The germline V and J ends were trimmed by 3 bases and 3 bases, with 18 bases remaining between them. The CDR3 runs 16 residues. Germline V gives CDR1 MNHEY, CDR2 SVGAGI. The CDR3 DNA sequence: TGTGCCAGCAGTTATTCCGGGACAATAACGGTCTACGAGCAGTACTTC. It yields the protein CASSYSGTITVYEQYF.

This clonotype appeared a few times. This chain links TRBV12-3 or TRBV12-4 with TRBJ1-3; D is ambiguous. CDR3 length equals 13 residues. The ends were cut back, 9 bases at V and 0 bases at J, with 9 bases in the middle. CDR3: CASAAFSGNTIYF. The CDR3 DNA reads TGTGCCAGTGCGGCCTTCTCTGGAAACACCATATATTTT.

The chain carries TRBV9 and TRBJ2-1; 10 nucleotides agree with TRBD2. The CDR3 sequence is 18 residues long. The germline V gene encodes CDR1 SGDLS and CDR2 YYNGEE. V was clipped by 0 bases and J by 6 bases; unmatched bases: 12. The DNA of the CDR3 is TGTGCCAGCAGCGTAGGAGGGCCGCCTAGCGGGAGTCTCAATGAGCAGTTCTTC. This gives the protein CASSVGGPPSGSLNEQFF.

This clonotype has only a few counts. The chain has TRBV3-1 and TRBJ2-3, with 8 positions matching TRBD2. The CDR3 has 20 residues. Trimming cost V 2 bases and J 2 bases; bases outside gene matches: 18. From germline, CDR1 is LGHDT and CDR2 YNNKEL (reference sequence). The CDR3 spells CASSQHSAGGRSIDTDTQYF. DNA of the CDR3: TGTGCCAGCAGCCAACATTCCGCGGGGGGCCGATCGATAGACACAGATACGCAGTATTTT.

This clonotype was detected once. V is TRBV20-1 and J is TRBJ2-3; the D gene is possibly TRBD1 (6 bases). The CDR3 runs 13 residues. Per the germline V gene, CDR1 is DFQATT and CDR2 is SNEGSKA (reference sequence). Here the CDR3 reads CSALDSSTDTQYF. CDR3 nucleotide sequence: TGCAGCGCCCTGGACAGCAGCACAGATACGCAGTATTTT.

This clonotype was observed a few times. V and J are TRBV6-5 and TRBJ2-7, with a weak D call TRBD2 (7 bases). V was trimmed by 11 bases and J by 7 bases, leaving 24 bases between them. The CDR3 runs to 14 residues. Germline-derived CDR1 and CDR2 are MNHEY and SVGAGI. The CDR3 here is CAAGSLGGLGEQYF. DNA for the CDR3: TGTGCCGCGGGTAGTCTCGGGGGGCTCGGGGAGCAGTACTTC.

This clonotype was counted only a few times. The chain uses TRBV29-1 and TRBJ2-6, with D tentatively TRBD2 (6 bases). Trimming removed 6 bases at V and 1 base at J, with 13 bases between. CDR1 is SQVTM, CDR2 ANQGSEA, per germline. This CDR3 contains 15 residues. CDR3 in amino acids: CSVGTHYSGANVLTF. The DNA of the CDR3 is TGCAGCGTAGGGACTCATTATTCTGGGGCCAACGTCCTGACTTTC.

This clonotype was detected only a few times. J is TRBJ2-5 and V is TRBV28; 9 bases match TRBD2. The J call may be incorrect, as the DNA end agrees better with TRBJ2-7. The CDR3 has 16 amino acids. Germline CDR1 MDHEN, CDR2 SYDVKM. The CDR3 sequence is CASSLYQREVNSEQYF. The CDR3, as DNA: TGTGCCAGCAGTTTATATCAGCGGGAGGTTAACAGCGAGCAGTACTTC.

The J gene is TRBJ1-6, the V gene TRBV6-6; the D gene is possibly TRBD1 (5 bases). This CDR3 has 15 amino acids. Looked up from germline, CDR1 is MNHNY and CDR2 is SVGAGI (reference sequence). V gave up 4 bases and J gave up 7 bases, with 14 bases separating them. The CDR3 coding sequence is TGTGCCAGCAGTTTTGTCGCCAGGGACAATTCACCCCTCCACTTT. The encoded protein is CASSFVARDNSPLHF.

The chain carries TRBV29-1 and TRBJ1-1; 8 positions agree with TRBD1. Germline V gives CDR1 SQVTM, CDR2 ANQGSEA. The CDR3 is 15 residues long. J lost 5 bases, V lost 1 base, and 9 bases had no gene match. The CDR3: CSVEGSGGAHTEAFF. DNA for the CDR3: TGCAGCGTTGAAGGGTCAGGGGGCGCACATACTGAAGCTTTCTTT.

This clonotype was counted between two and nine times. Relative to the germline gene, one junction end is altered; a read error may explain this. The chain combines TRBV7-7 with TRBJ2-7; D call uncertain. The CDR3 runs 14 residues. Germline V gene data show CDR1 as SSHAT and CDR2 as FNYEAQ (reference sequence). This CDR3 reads CASSLEVGSYEQYF. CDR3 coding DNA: TGTGCTAGCAGCTTAGAAGTGGGCTCCTACGAGCAGTACTTC.